This TCR beta chain was captured by sequencing in a study of blood T cell repertoires in COVID-19. About the study: Acute and convalescent COVID-19 specimens originated in the United States, Italy and Spain. From T cells, B-cell-depleted T cells, or PBMCs came the material, which was cDNA or gDNA.

This CDR3 spans 15 amino acids. J lost 0 bases, V lost 3 bases, and 2 bases had no gene match. Germline lookup yields CDR1 WSHSY and CDR2 SAAADI. Authors' analysis steps: Scientists estimated how many nucleated cells there were by amplifying reference gene primers. Some clones are missing from TCRdb's copy, which holds only in-frame ones; the method was immunoSEQ multiplex PCR. That table furnishes V, J and clone size, whereas the DNA furnished D and trimming. The sample shows approximately 270,000 clones, approximately 90% of them seen only once. Material for sequencing was peripheral blood. This clonotype was sampled from a man aged 30-40 years with acute or convalescent COVID-19. The chain uses TRBV10-2 and TRBJ1-2; 9 bases line up with TRBD1. The CDR3 spells CASSERDRANYGYTF. DNA of the CDR3: TGCGCCAGCAGTGAACGGGACAGGGCTAACTATGGCTACACCTTC.